This is a list of T cell receptor beta chains from one sample in a study of T cell changes during pregnancy in multiple sclerosis. TCRdb's copy holds only in-frame clones and misses some; the assay was immunoSEQ multiplex PCR. The profile shows some 73,000 clones, around 94% of them singletons. The sample here was peripheral blood, taken in the third trimester of pregnancy. All receptors derive from a female donor in good health, enrolled as a control in a pregnancy study. Each CDR3 is given without its conserved first and last residue. Fields, in order: CDR3 protein, D gene, V gene. A D gene is named only where the DNA matches it firmly.

CDR3 protein: ASSMGGRTDTQY
D gene: -
V gene: TRBV19

CDR3 protein: ASSGTGGDQPQH
D gene: TRBD1
V gene: TRBV2

CDR3 protein: ASRLDRDTGELF
D gene: TRBD1
V gene: TRBV19

CDR3 protein: ASSQVFGQHYEQY
D gene: -
V gene: TRBV4-1

CDR3 protein: ASSPTLWDTDTDTQY
D gene: -
V gene: TRBV7-9

CDR3 protein: SAGQANTEAF
D gene: TRBD1
V gene: TRBV29-1

CDR3 protein: ASSGLAGGLAKNIQY
D gene: TRBD2
V gene: TRBV6-1

CDR3 protein: ASSLYGGSMNTEAF
D gene: -
V gene: TRBV5-6

CDR3 protein: ASSYSTGARETQY
D gene: -
V gene: TRBV6-5

CDR3 protein: ASSTSGTGFYEQY
D gene: TRBD1
V gene: TRBV28

CDR3 protein: ASSVETGGPYNEQF
D gene: TRBD2
V gene: TRBV9

CDR3 protein: ASSAWTGLDTEAF
D gene: TRBD1
V gene: TRBV6-1

CDR3 protein: ASSPPSSGELF
D gene: -
V gene: TRBV28

CDR3 protein: ASSEAWGGIGLYEQY
D gene: TRBD2
V gene: TRBV6-1

CDR3 protein: ASSSLYSNQPQH
D gene: -
V gene: TRBV27

CDR3 protein: ASSERQGGGYT
D gene: -
V gene: TRBV10-1

CDR3 protein: ASSLAGDTDTQY
D gene: TRBD2
V gene: TRBV6-4

CDR3 protein: ASSGYTDFRKETQY
D gene: -
V gene: TRBV28

CDR3 protein: ASTPSPGASYGYT
D gene: -
V gene: TRBV6-6

CDR3 protein: ASSFLRQGSFWSNQPQH
D gene: TRBD1
V gene: TRBV5-8

CDR3 protein: ASSPILAAGTDTQY
D gene: -
V gene: TRBV5-6

CDR3 protein: ASSPETGEEY
D gene: TRBD1
V gene: TRBV4-1

CDR3 protein: AGLPGTHSYNEQF
D gene: -
V gene: TRBV2

CDR3 protein: ASSQSDRVYQPQH
D gene: TRBD1
V gene: TRBV4-1

CDR3 protein: ASSSWTGGRNEKLF
D gene: TRBD1
V gene: TRBV7-9

CDR3 protein: ASSTAAGVYSYNEQF
D gene: TRBD2
V gene: TRBV7-6

CDR3 protein: ASSTQGRGAF
D gene: -
V gene: TRBV5-4

CDR3 protein: ASSPDDGGYEQY
D gene: -
V gene: TRBV19

CDR3 protein: ASSEMRGSNYGYT
D gene: -
V gene: TRBV2

CDR3 protein: ASLGGLAGQETQY
D gene: TRBD2
V gene: TRBV2

CDR3 protein: ASSLAREGNIQY
D gene: -
V gene: TRBV7-9

CDR3 protein: AMQTGGGEAF
D gene: TRBD1
V gene: TRBV10-3

CDR3 protein: ASRLRTVVNEQF
D gene: -
V gene: TRBV6-1

CDR3 protein: ASRLLGQGENSPLH
D gene: TRBD1
V gene: TRBV19

CDR3 protein: ASSLTASSYEQY
D gene: -
V gene: TRBV27

CDR3 protein: ASSLGYRGDGANVLT
D gene: TRBD1
V gene: TRBV9

CDR3 protein: ASSETGSLGYT
D gene: -
V gene: TRBV9

CDR3 protein: ASSQTGGYEQY
D gene: TRBD1
V gene: TRBV19

CDR3 protein: ASSSLSSIAGIRGEQY
D gene: TRBD2
V gene: TRBV11-2

CDR3 protein: ASSMRGRETQY
D gene: -
V gene: TRBV5-1

CDR3 protein: ASSPTGLDLTDTQY
D gene: TRBD2
V gene: TRBV2

CDR3 protein: AYPGVQPQH
D gene: -
V gene: TRBV30

CDR3 protein: ASSVEPSGSTGELF
D gene: TRBD2
V gene: TRBV9

CDR3 protein: ATLNRGRSYEQY
D gene: TRBD1
V gene: TRBV28

CDR3 protein: ASSSGTGGDTEAF
D gene: TRBD1
V gene: TRBV9

CDR3 protein: ASSLRASSITDTQY
D gene: -
V gene: TRBV11-2

CDR3 protein: ATSNEVQETQY
D gene: -
V gene: TRBV15

CDR3 protein: ATQSGASGGASTDTQY
D gene: TRBD2
V gene: TRBV6-4

CDR3 protein: ASKPGTGYNEQF
D gene: TRBD1
V gene: TRBV28

CDR3 protein: ASSLGSGQETQY
D gene: -
V gene: TRBV7-9

CDR3 protein: ASSIRQGGLYEQY
D gene: -
V gene: TRBV19

CDR3 protein: ASSSEGATNEKLF
D gene: TRBD1
V gene: TRBV6-5

CDR3 protein: ASSLVPYEQY
D gene: -
V gene: TRBV28

CDR3 protein: ASSFFTSGTYNEQF
D gene: TRBD2
V gene: TRBV5-1

CDR3 protein: ASSLGSSGGGDTQY
D gene: TRBD2
V gene: TRBV7-9

CDR3 protein: ASSGGRQPQH
D gene: -
V gene: TRBV19

CDR3 protein: ASSQGTATNEKLF
D gene: -
V gene: TRBV4-3

CDR3 protein: ASSGRGQGISSNSPLH
D gene: TRBD1
V gene: TRBV7-9

CDR3 protein: ASSRGQSNTEAF
D gene: -
V gene: TRBV7-9